These 9 T cell receptor beta chains originate from one sample sequenced in a study of blood T cell repertoires in COVID-19. Assay used: immunoSEQ multiplex PCR; TCRdb lists only in-frame clones, some missing. The table records over 150,000 clones, approximately 85% of them present only once. Sequencing input: PBMCs or T cells enriched from blood (not recorded which). The receptors originated from a man aged 40-55 years who had recovered from COVID-19.

The J gene is TRBJ2-5, the V gene TRBV7-2; TRBD2 agrees at 12 bases. Germline assignment: CDR1 SGHTA and CDR2 FQGNSA. With V trimmed by 4 bases and J by 4 bases, 7 bases remained unmatched. This CDR3 is built from 16 residues. The CDR3 DNA sequence: TGTGCCAGCAGCTGGGGGCTAGCGGGAGGGCGAGAGACCCAGTACTTC. Amino acid sequence: CASSWGLAGGRETQYF.

The chain couples TRBV18 to TRBJ2-1; possibly TRBD2 for D (5 bases). Germline CDR1 and CDR2: KGHSH and LQKENI. The CDR3 totals 16 residues. Trimming took off 3 bases at V and 2 bases at J, with 14 bases between the two ends. The CDR3 sequence is CASSPWKRTAYNEQFF. The CDR3 DNA reads TGTGCCAGCTCACCGTGGAAGAGGACTGCCTACAATGAGCAGTTCTTC.

This clone was seen a few times. The chain employs TRBV5-1 and TRBJ1-1; 7 bases map to TRBD1. Germline V gene sequence: CDR1 SGHRS, CDR2 YFSETQ. Trimming took 5 bases from V and 5 from J; bases not matched to a gene: 6. There are 13 residues in the CDR3. CDR3 coding DNA: TGCGCCAGCAGTCGGCAGGGGGAGACTGAAGCTTTCTTT. It yields the protein CASSRQGETEAFF.

The V call is TRBV6-2 or TRBV6-3, the J call TRBJ1-2, with D possibly TRBD1 on 6 matching bases. The CDR3 is 14 residues long. Germline V gives CDR1 MNHEY, CDR2 SVGEGT. V was trimmed by 3 bases and J by 6 bases, leaving 14 bases between them. The chain's CDR3 is CASSYERGGDGYTF. The CDR3 DNA is TGTGCCAGCAGTTATGAAAGGGGGGGGGATGGCTACACCTTC.

J is TRBJ2-7 and V is TRBV28, with D possibly TRBD1 on 7 matching bases. This CDR3 is built from 14 residues. The V and J ends lost 3 bases and 4 bases respectively, with 13 bases between them. Germline V gives CDR1 MDHEN, CDR2 SYDVKM. CDR3 in amino acids: CASSFAGGGYEQYF. For the CDR3, the DNA is TGTGCCAGCAGTTTCGCAGGGGGAGGATACGAGCAGTACTTC.

The rearrangement joins TRBV19 to TRBJ2-1; TRBD2 matches at 7 bases. The germline CDR1 and CDR2 sequences are LNHDA and SQIVND (reference sequence). The CDR3 totals 16 residues. V was clipped by 3 bases and J by 0 bases; unmatched bases: 5. The CDR3 sequence: CASSIGVAGSYNEQFF. The CDR3 DNA follows: TGTGCCAGTAGTATCGGGGTAGCGGGCTCCTACAATGAGCAGTTCTTC.

The CDR3 region has the DNA TGTGCCAGCAGGGCGACAGGGGTCTACGAGCAGTACTTC. It translates to CASRATGVYEQYF. This chain links TRBV2 with TRBJ2-7, with 8 bases fitting TRBD1. This CDR3 has 13 amino acids. V lost 6 bases to trimming and J lost 3 bases; unmatched junction nucleotides: 4. Per germline, CDR1 SNHLY and CDR2 FYNNEI.

The CDR3 loop is CASFRRGDAGSYEQYF. The CDR3 nucleotides read TGTGCCTCCTTTAGACGGGGGGACGCGGGTAGTTACGAGCAGTACTTC. The gene calls are TRBV19 and TRBJ2-7; 7 positions agree with TRBD2. CDR1 and CDR2 from the germline V gene are LNHDA and SQIVND (reference sequence). With 11 bases clipped from V and 4 bases from J, the junction kept 20 bases outside the gene matches. This CDR3 is built from 16 residues.

The chain uses TRBV5-6 and TRBJ2-7; perhaps TRBD1 as D (6 bases). Per the germline V gene, CDR1 is SGHDT and CDR2 is YYEEEE. The length of the CDR3 is 19 residues. V was trimmed by 0 bases and J by 3 bases, leaving 25 bases between them. The CDR3 coding sequence is TGTGCCAGCAGCTTGGACAACAGGGATTTAGGCAATCGAATCTACGAGCAGTACGTC. This translates into CASSLDNRDLGNRIYEQYV.